Below, one TCR beta chain is given with its context. This clone came up once. The clone's antigen remains unknown. No quality values exist for individual bases; no much larger clone is one base distant. In Seattle, one collaborating source enrolled patients while the infection was active and tracked those patients longitudinally over the course of disease. The collaborating institutions used their own protocols to collect whole blood in K2EDTA tubes. For TCRbeta analysis, collaborator samples were shipped as frozen whole blood, as isolated PBMCs, or as DNA extracted from either sample type. This sample was included in a study of blood T cell repertoires in COVID-19 (TCRdb year 2020). For context, the study as a whole: Samples from collaborators originated in the United States, Italy and Spain and spanned both the acute and convalescent phases of COVID-19. Deeply sampled blood TCRbeta repertoires from subjects exposed to, actively infected with, or recovered from COVID-19 were included in the dataset. The prospective study material was composed of cDNA or gDNA derived from T cells, B-cell-depleted T cells, or PBMCs. The repertoires were released in a freely available public database meant as a resource for research on the immune response to SARS-CoV-2. Where available, HLA class I and class II types were taken from metadata supplied by the sample provider and were not determined by assay-based typing. Samples came from the ongoing ImmuneRACE study (first 160 participants) plus 1,254 subjects from 6 global collaborators. The sample metadata nearly always contained a de-identified subject ID, COVID-19 status, age in years and sex. Study-level results and caveats: How much clinical and demographic metadata was included differed by source and by participant, and the metadata was provided uncurated.

TCRbeta CDR3 regions were amplified from genomic DNA using the immunoSEQ Assay, a bias-controlled multiplex PCR. As for how the authors treated the data: Nucleated cell counts per sample were estimated from amplification of reference gene primers within the assay. To quantify the absolute abundance of each unique TCRbeta CDR3 rearrangement, sequence reads were collapsed and filtered. For each sample, productive Simpson clonality was calculated by taking the square root of Simpson's diversity index across productive rearrangements. TCRdb obtained this table from immuneACCESS and retained in-frame rearrangements with V and J assigned. These tables miss some clones; where compared with another copy, unresolved V genes account for less than half of the shortfall, and the remainder is unexplained. The DNA gave D and trimming, while V, J and clone size come from that table. The sample table holds about 120,000 clones, of which roughly 90% were seen once. Roughly 5% of the sample belongs to the ten largest clones.

The CDR3 holds 14 amino acids from the cysteine to the phenylalanine. This entry keeps only the CDR3 DNA: 42 bases, framed from base 1. The CDR1 and CDR2 encoded by the germline V gene are SGDLS and YYNGEE. Relative to germline, V is 0 bases shorter and J is 1 base shorter, with 7 bases between their ends. The sequence derives from a man in his sixties with COVID-19, enrolled during active disease. The chain is encoded by TRBV9 joined to TRBJ1-2, with no confident D gene call. Sequenced input: peripheral blood. The CDR3 amino acid sequence is: CASSVDSINYGYTF. The nucleotides read TGTGCCAGCAGCGTAGACAGTATTAACTATGGCTACACCTTC.